This is a list of T cell receptor beta chains from one sample in a study of T cells after yellow fever vaccination. MiXCR, run by TCRdb on the 5' RACE reads, gives a single entry per CDR3 protein. Of under 600,000 distinct CDR3 sequences listed, roughly 12% are singletons. Sample: PBMCs, taken on the day of the yellow fever booster vaccination. The receptors stem from a man between 25 and 39 years old who received the YFV17D yellow fever vaccine. CDR3s include the opening cysteine and the closing phenylalanine or tryptophan. D genes are given only for firm matches. Clone size is not always given. Where it is, it says once, few, many or a class for expanded clones.

clone_size	d_call	v_call	j_call	cdr3_nt	cdr3_aa
-	TRBD2	TRBV20-1	TRBJ2-2	TGCAGTGCTAGAGGGACTAGCGGAAACACCGGGGAGCTGTTTTTT	CSARGTSGNTGELFF
-	TRBD1	TRBV5-1	TRBJ2-5	TGCGCCAGCAGCCACAGGGGTCCTACGTACCAAGAGACCCAGTACTTC	CASSHRGPTYQETQYF
many	-	TRBV12-3/TRBV12-4	TRBJ2-3	TGTGCCAGCAGCCCGTCCTTAAATACGCAGTATTTT	CASSPSLNTQYF
-	TRBD2	TRBV6-5	TRBJ2-5	TGTGCCAGCAGTTATCCGGCTGCGGGAGAAGAGACCCAGTACTTC	CASSYPAAGEETQYF
few	TRBD1	TRBV27	TRBJ2-1	TGTGCCAGCAGTTTATGGGCGGGGACAGGGCAGTACAATGAGCAGTTCTTC	CASSLWAGTGQYNEQFF
once	-	TRBV6-2/TRBV6-3	TRBJ2-2	TGTGCCAGCAGTTACGACCGATTCACCGGGGAGCTGTTTTTT	CASSYDRFTGELFF
-	TRBD2	TRBV20-1	TRBJ2-5	TGCAGTGCCTATCTAGCGGGAGCTAGTTCAGAGACCCAGTACTTC	CSAYLAGASSETQYF
-	TRBD2	TRBV29-1	TRBJ2-2	TGCAGCGTTGAATCTAGCGGGAGGACTAACACCGGGGAGCTGTTTTTT	CSVESSGRTNTGELFF
few	TRBD1	TRBV7-9	TRBJ2-7	TGTGCCAGCAGCTTATCATTGGACAGGGGCCACGAGCAGTACTTC	CASSLSLDRGHEQYF
few	-	TRBV6-2/TRBV6-3	TRBJ2-1	TGTGCCAGCAGTTACGAGTGGGCGGGGTTCCGGGGTGAGCAGTTCTTC	CASSYEWAGFRGEQFF
once	-	TRBV4-3	TRBJ1-4	TGCGCCAGCAGCCGGGTGGTAGGTGAAAAACTGTTTTTT	CASSRVVGEKLFF
-	TRBD1	TRBV10-3	TRBJ2-5	TGTGCCATCAGTGAGATAGGACAGGGTTTGGAGACCCAGTACTTC	CAISEIGQGLETQYF
few	TRBD1	TRBV20-1	TRBJ2-2	TGCAGTGCTAGTGCGACAGGGGGTAACACCGGGGAGCTGTTTTTT	CSASATGGNTGELFF
few	-	TRBV14	TRBJ2-3	TGTGCCAGCAGCCAAGTGACTCAAATACCAGATACGCAGTATTTT	CASSQVTQIPDTQYF
-	TRBD2	TRBV4-3	TRBJ2-1	TGCGCCAGCAGCCAAGGAACATTGAGGGCTAGCGGGAGCCATGAGCAGTTCTTC	CASSQGTLRASGSHEQFF
-	TRBD1	TRBV7-2	TRBJ1-1	TGTGCCAGCAGCTTACCTGTAACAGGGGCGCCTGACACTGAAGCTTTCTTT	CASSLPVTGAPDTEAFF
-	-	TRBV7-2	TRBJ2-7	TGTGCCAGCAGCTCCTGGGGGAAGGATGGGACCTACGAGCAGTACTTC	CASSSWGKDGTYEQYF
-	TRBD1	TRBV29-1	TRBJ2-1	TGCAGCGTTGATACTCGGGACAGGGACTTCAATGAGCAGTTCTTC	CSVDTRDRDFNEQFF
-	-	TRBV11-2	TRBJ2-7	TGTGCCAGCAGCCGGAGGGACTTCTCGAGGTCCTACGAGCAGTACTTC	CASSRRDFSRSYEQYF
few	-	TRBV28	TRBJ1-5	TGTGCCAGCCGATTCCCAGCGGGGGGAGGTCAGCCCCAGCATTTT	CASRFPAGGGQPQHF
few	-	TRBV7-2	TRBJ2-7	TGTGCCAGCAGCTTAGAATGGTACAACTACGAGCAGTACTTC	CASSLEWYNYEQYF
few	-	TRBV5-1	TRBJ2-2	TGCGCCAGCAGCTTGGCAGCGCGAGGGGGGCCCGGGGAGCTGTTTTTT	CASSLAARGGPGELFF
-	TRBD1	TRBV18	TRBJ2-7	TGTGCCAGCTCGCCTGACAGGGCAGCTTACGAGCAGTACTTC	CASSPDRAAYEQYF
many	-	TRBV4-3	TRBJ2-1	TGCGCCAGCAGCCAAGAGGGGAGCATGGGCTCCTACAATGAGCAGTTCTTC	CASSQEGSMGSYNEQFF
-	-	TRBV7-2	TRBJ2-1	TGTGCCAGCAGCTTGACCACCCTTAATGAGCAGTTCTTC	CASSLTTLNEQFF
many	-	TRBV7-2	TRBJ2-4	TGTGCCAGCATACGAGAGGGGGGAGCCAAAAACATTCAGTACTTC	CASIREGGAKNIQYF
once	-	TRBV19	TRBJ2-7	TGTGCCAGTAGTATTGGCGCGGGACGAGGCGACGAGCAGTACTTC	CASSIGAGRGDEQYF
-	-	TRBV27	TRBJ1-2	TGTGCCAGCAGTCTGCGATATAACTATGGCTACACCTTC	CASSLRYNYGYTF
-	TRBD2	TRBV7-2	TRBJ2-7	TGTGCCAGCAGCCGGGAGGCCTCAGGGATTTTCGAGCAGTACTTC	CASSREASGIFEQYF
-	TRBD2	TRBV10-3	TRBJ2-2	TGTGCCATCAGTGATCCGGGACTAGGTGGGAACACCGGGGAGCTGTTTTTT	CAISDPGLGGNTGELFF
many	-	TRBV11-2	TRBJ2-7	TGTGCCAGCAGCTTAGCGTTGAGCTCCTACGAGCAGTACTTC	CASSLALSSYEQYF
-	TRBD2	TRBV4-3	TRBJ2-7	TGCGCCAGCAGCTCCACTAGCGGGAGCCCCTCCTACGAGCAGTACTTC	CASSSTSGSPSYEQYF
few	-	TRBV14	TRBJ2-4	TGTGCCAGCAGCCTGGCCGGGACCCCTCACATTCAGTACTTC	CASSLAGTPHIQYF
-	-	TRBV25-1	TRBJ1-2	TGTGCCAGCAGTGAAGGCAGAGTCTATGGCTACACCTTC	CASSEGRVYGYTF
-	-	TRBV9	TRBJ2-5	TGTGCCAGCAGCGTAGGTGATAGCGGAGCGGAGACCCAGTACTTC	CASSVGDSGAETQYF
few	TRBD2	TRBV20-1	TRBJ2-7	TGCAGTGCGGCGGGAGGGCCAGGGGAGCAGTACTTC	CSAAGGPGEQYF
-	-	TRBV20-1	TRBJ1-6	TGCAGTGCTAGAGATACCCGCTCGGGGGATTCACCCCTCCACTTT	CSARDTRSGDSPLHF
-	-	TRBV6-2/TRBV6-3	TRBJ2-1	TGTGCCAGCAGCACGGGGCAGACCCTGACCTACAATGAGCAGTTCTTC	CASSTGQTLTYNEQFF
many	TRBD1	TRBV2	TRBJ1-5	TGTGCCAGCAGCCCATCCGGGACAGTAGATCAGCCCCAGCATTTT	CASSPSGTVDQPQHF
-	TRBD2	TRBV12-3/TRBV12-4	TRBJ2-3	TGTGCCAGCAGTTTCGTGGTTAGCGGGAGCACAGATACGCAGTATTTT	CASSFVVSGSTDTQYF
-	TRBD2	TRBV7-6	TRBJ2-7	TGTGCCAGCAGCTTAGAGGCTAGCGGGACCCCCTACGAGCAGTACTTC	CASSLEASGTPYEQYF
-	TRBD1	TRBV5-1	TRBJ1-2	TGCGCCAGCAGCTTGAGACAGGGGGGTGATGGCTACACCTTC	CASSLRQGGDGYTF
-	-	TRBV20-1	TRBJ2-3	TGCAGTGCGATAACAGGGCTCCCAGATACGCAGTATTTT	CSAITGLPDTQYF
few	TRBD2	TRBV7-7	TRBJ2-3	TGTGCTAGCAGCTTCATCGCGGGAGACACAGATACGCAGTATTTT	CASSFIAGDTDTQYF
few	-	TRBV18	TRBJ1-1	TGTGCCAGCTCACCGAGGCAGGGGTCCAACACTGAAGCTTTCTTT	CASSPRQGSNTEAFF
few	-	TRBV6-5	TRBJ2-3	TGTGCCAGCAGTTACGACGCAGAGACAGATACGCAGTATTTT	CASSYDAETDTQYF
few	TRBD2	TRBV11-2	TRBJ2-7	TGTGCCAGCAGCTTAATCGGGAGCGGGGTCGAGCAGTACTTC	CASSLIGSGVEQYF